This TCR beta chain originates from a study of blood T cell repertoires in COVID-19 (dated by TCRdb to the early 2020s). About the full investigation: The collaborator samples originated in the United States, Italy and Spain and spanned the acute and convalescent phases of COVID-19. The samples were drawn from two sources: the first 160 participants of the ongoing ImmuneRACE study, and 950 to 1,500 subjects contributed by 6 global collaborators. A freely available public database, intended as a resource for researchers studying the immune response to SARS-CoV-2, is where the repertoires were released. Sample metadata almost always included a de-identified subject ID, COVID-19 status, age in years and sex. Where available, HLA class I and class II types were obtained from metadata supplied by the sample provider rather than from assay-based typing. The material from the prospective study consisted of cDNA or gDNA derived from T cells, B-cell-depleted T cells, or PBMCs. Subjects who had been exposed to COVID-19, were actively infected with it, or had recovered from it provided the deeply sampled blood TCRbeta repertoires that made up the dataset. Findings and caveats that apply to the study as a whole: The amount of clinical and demographic metadata varied by source and participant and was provided uncurated.

The CDR3 numbers 15 residues from cysteine through phenylalanine. The kept DNA is CDR3 alone, 45 bases in frame from the first base. The germline ends are 9 bases apart after V is trimmed by 0 bases and J by 0 bases. The germline V gene (reference sequence) gives CDR1 as LNHNV and CDR2 as YYDKDF. TCRbeta CDR3 regions were amplified from genomic DNA using the immunoSEQ Assay, a bias-controlled multiplex PCR. Under the source paper's analysis protocol: The number of nucleated cells in each sample was estimated by amplification of reference gene primers within the assay. To quantify the absolute abundance of each unique TCRbeta CDR3 rearrangement, sequence reads were collapsed and filtered. For each sample, productive Simpson clonality was calculated as the square root of Simpson's diversity index across productive rearrangements. What TCRdb holds here is the immuneACCESS table cut down to in-frame rearrangements. Part of the clones is not present; checked against another copy, under half of the missing clones reflect an unresolved V gene, and the others are unexplained. V, J and clone size are taken as reported in that table, and D and trimming were inferred from the DNA itself. This sample gives some 80,000 clones in total; around 84% of them show up just once. The top ten clones comprise about a fifth of the sample.

Collaborating institutions collected whole blood in K2EDTA tubes following their own protocols. For TCRbeta analysis, collaborators shipped samples in one of three forms: frozen whole blood, isolated PBMCs, or DNA extracted from either of those sample types. In the case of this clone: The antigen this receptor binds is unknown. Base qualities are not recorded, but no much larger clone differs from it by a single base.

The chain links TRBV15 with TRBJ2-7; TRBD2 is a weak D gene call, 5 bases matching. The sequence was obtained from a woman aged 80 or over in a cohort sampled during active or convalescent COVID-19. The sequencing input was peripheral blood. The nucleotide sequence reads TGTGCCACCAGCAGAGAGAGGGCGGTCTCCTACGAGCAGTACTTC. It codes for CATSRERAVSYEQYF.